This T cell receptor beta chain was identified during a study of shared clonotypes between healthy human individuals. The protocol was immunoSEQ multiplex PCR, while the TCRdb copy is restricted to in-frame clones and leaves out a portion. The data show under 650,000 clones, roughly 95% seen once. Regarding this clone: Its antigen is not known.

Study-level findings and limits: At large depth, rarefaction still showed sorted-subset sequencing to be incomplete.

This TCR was sampled from a woman aged 25 to 39 in good health. Sequenced material: naive CD4+ T cells sorted from blood. The sample's subset: CD45RA+ positively selected.

In nucleotides, the CDR3 is TGTGCCAGCAGCGTAGGGTCAGGGGATGGCTACACCTTC. As protein: CASSVGSGDGYTF. J is TRBJ1-2 and V is TRBV9, with D maybe TRBD1 (6 bases). V dropped 0 bases and J dropped 6 bases, with 9 bases sitting between them. This CDR3 spans 13 amino acids. Germline V gene sequence: CDR1 SGDLS, CDR2 YYNGEE.